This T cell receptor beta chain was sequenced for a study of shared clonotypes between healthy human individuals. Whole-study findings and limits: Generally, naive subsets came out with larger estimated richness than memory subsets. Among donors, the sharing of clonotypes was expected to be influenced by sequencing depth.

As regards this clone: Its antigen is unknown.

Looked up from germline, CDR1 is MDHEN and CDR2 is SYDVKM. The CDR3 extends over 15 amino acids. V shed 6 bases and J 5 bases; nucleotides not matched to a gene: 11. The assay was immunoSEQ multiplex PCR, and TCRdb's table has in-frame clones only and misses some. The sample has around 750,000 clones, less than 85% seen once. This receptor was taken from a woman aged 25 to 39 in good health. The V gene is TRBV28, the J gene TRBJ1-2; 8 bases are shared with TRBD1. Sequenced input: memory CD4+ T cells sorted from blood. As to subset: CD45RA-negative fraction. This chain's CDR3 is CASSRTGQGAYGYTF. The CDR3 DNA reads TGTGCCAGCAGCCGAACAGGGCAGGGGGCGTATGGCTACACCTTC.